The entry below gives a single TCR beta chain sequence along with its context. This clonotype was detected a few times. The target of this receptor is not known. Base-call qualities are not available, and no considerably larger clone is one nucleotide away. The sample is drawn from a study of T-cell reconstitution after alpha-beta-depleted transplantation in children (dated by TCRdb to the mid-2010s). In the study overall: Using TCR repertoire profiling, the study followed T-cell immune reconstitution in a quantitative way in children after TCRalphabeta/CD19-depleted allogeneic hematopoietic cell transplantation.

The label giving this sample's treatment or condition can be read as: allogeneic hematopoietic cell transplantation with graft depleted of TCRalphabeta T cells and CD19 B cells. Transplant recipients were children who received TCRalphabeta/CD19-depleted allogeneic hematopoietic cell grafts. V loses 2 bases, J loses 5 bases, and the germline ends lie 25 bases apart. Counted from cysteine to phenylalanine, this CDR3 has 19 amino acids. CDR3 DNA is the only sequence kept; it has 57 bases, read in frame from the first base. Looking up the germline V gene yields CDR1 MNHNS and CDR2 SASEGT. General conclusions and limits of the study: Over subsequent months, a decline in hyperexpanded clone frequencies was noted, and after one year, T-cell counts and TCRbeta diversity were mostly ascribed to newly produced T cells. The high TCRbeta diversity at day 60 in some patients was ascribed to recipient T cells and intrathymic progenitors that had survived conditioning. The apparently early recovery of alphabetaT-cell counts about two months after transplant reportedly depended on only several hundred rapidly expanded clones that came from non-depleted graft cells.

Library preparation was by PCR. Sequencing used an Illumina HiSeq 2500. Molecular barcoding was employed in the preparation of TCR libraries, with unique molecular identifiers being used to normalize TCRbeta repertoire quantification. The public reads were reprocessed in TCRdb via fastp at Q25 and MiXCR, keeping in-frame beta chains. Entries are consolidated by CDR3 protein sequence, retaining the most common genes and DNA. Across this sample there are about 420,000 distinct CDR3 sequences, with roughly 17% seen only once. 29% of the sample comes from the top ten. The receptor's source is a boy in the first two years of life who had a stem cell transplant for Wiskott-Aldrich syndrome, so the T cells may come from the graft donor. The chain links TRBV6-1 with TRBJ2-1; TRBD2 is perhaps the D gene, given 6 matching bases. Sample: PBMCs, mostly from graft donor cells, taken 360 days after TCRalphabeta/CD19-depleted stem cell transplant. At the DNA level, the sequence is TGTGCCAGCAGTGAATGGATTTGGGCGGGACGGGAATCGAACAATGAGCAGTTCTTC. This gives the protein CASSEWIWAGRESNNEQFF.